This T cell receptor (beta chain) stems from a study of regulatory and conventional T cells in RAG deficiency. Broader study findings: Shannon entropy fell and Simpson indices rose in RAG-deficient patients.

Data came from immunoSEQ multiplex PCR; TCRdb stores just in-frame clones and leaves some out. The repertoire holds 34,000 or so clones, with over 75% as singletons. Points on this clone: Its target is not known.

These data were also filed under a second study, of regulatory T cells. From that second work: Primers: 52 TRBV forward and 13 TRBJ reverse.

The source is a human donor in good health. The sequenced sample consisted of CD8+ T cells sorted from blood.

In DNA, the CDR3 is TGTGCCAGCAGTTTATACGGGGGGTCAAACTATGGCTACACCTTC. It codes for CASSLYGGSNYGYTF. The chain uses TRBV27 and TRBJ1-2; perhaps TRBD1 as D (5 bases). Trimming cost V 1 base and J 2 bases, with 11 bases left between them. Germline V gives CDR1 MNHEY, CDR2 SMNVEV (reference sequence). The CDR3 loop spans 15 amino acids.